This TCR beta chain was profiled in a study of beta chain features in type 1 diabetes. Every bit of the isolated RNA underwent reverse transcription, so sequencing read expressed TCRB transcripts. Here immunoSEQ multiplex PCR was the method, and the copy in TCRdb shows in-frame clones only, minus some. This table has a few hundred thousand clones, around 16% appearing once. The CDR3 loop spans 15 amino acids. Germline V gene lookup returns CDR1 LNHDA and CDR2 SQIVND (reference sequence). V dropped 9 bases and J dropped 1 base, with 18 bases sitting between them. The clonotype originates from a woman under 30 in good health. The source material was naive CD4+ T cells from blood. J is TRBJ1-2 and V is TRBV19; no reliable D call. The CDR3 loop reads CASSTTTINNYGYTF. CDR3 DNA sequence: TGTGCCAGCTCGACAACGACAATCAATAACTATGGCTACACCTTC.